The 32 T cell receptor beta chains below all came from one sample that was sequenced in a study of a mutant IDH1 vaccine in newly diagnosed glioma. Their recognized antigens are unknown. Time point in this sample: week 11, during vaccination. Topical imiquimod accompanied each vaccine dose, which consisted of 300 ug of mutant IDH1 20-mer peptide. TCRdb keeps only in-frame clones here, not all; method: immunoSEQ multiplex PCR. The sample has about 130,000 clones; roughly 75% are singletons. The sequencing used PBMCs, collected from a glioma patient whose treatment included an IDH1 peptide vaccine. The receptors come from a man in his forties with glioma.

This chain links TRBV5-6 with TRBJ2-6; no clear D. CDR1 and CDR2 from the germline V gene are SGHDT and YYEEEE. The V and J ends lost 6 bases and 1 base respectively, with 14 bases between them. This CDR3 is 16 amino acids long. The chain's CDR3 is CASIRVSVSGANVLTF. DNA of the CDR3: TGTGCCAGCATCCGGGTATCCGTTTCTGGGGCCAACGTCCTGACTTTC.

This clone was observed a handful of times. V gene TRBV11-2 combines with J gene TRBJ1-6; D perhaps matches TRBD1 (6 bases). The CDR3 covers 12 residues. Deletions cut 5 bases from V and 10 bases from J, with 9 bases between. Germline V gives CDR1 SGHAT, CDR2 FQNNGV. The DNA of the CDR3 is TGTGCCAGCAGCCCCGGACAGTCACCCCTCCACTTT. This sequence encodes CASSPGQSPLHF.

The chain couples TRBV7-9 to TRBJ1-1; possible D gene TRBD1, 5 bases. The germline V gene encodes CDR1 SEHNR and CDR2 FQNEAQ (reference sequence). This CDR3 region has 14 residues. V gave up 6 bases and J gave up 5 bases, with 16 bases separating them. This CDR3 is CASSLKGAGTEAFF. CDR3 sequence (DNA): TGTGCCAGCAGTCTAAAAGGGGCTGGGACTGAAGCTTTCTTT.

This clone was recorded only once. V gene TRBV13 combines with J gene TRBJ2-1; 11 bases match TRBD2. Germline V gene sequence: CDR1 PRHDT, CDR2 FYEKMQ (reference sequence). The CDR3 runs 17 residues. Unmatched junction bases numbered 9, after V lost 6 bases and J lost 2 bases. The CDR3 is CASRRGLAGLPYNEQFF. As DNA, the CDR3 is TGTGCCAGCAGGCGAGGACTAGCGGGCCTACCCTACAATGAGCAGTTCTTC.

The chain joins TRBV5-1 to TRBJ2-1; no firm D call. From germline, CDR1 is SGHRS and CDR2 YFSETQ. The CDR3 has 14 residues. Between the trimmed V and J ends, which lost 4 bases and 5 bases, there was a span of 13 bases. CDR3 amino acids: CASSPESRNNEQFF. CDR3 nucleotides: TGCGCCAGCAGCCCCGAGAGCCGTAACAATGAGCAGTTCTTC.

DNA for the CDR3: TGTGCCAGCAGCGTACCTAATGAAAAACTGTTTTTT. Translation: CASSVPNEKLFF. The chain links TRBV11-3 to TRBJ1-4; D is uncertain. The V gene's germline CDR1 is SGHNT and CDR2 YENEEA. V was pared by 5 bases and J by 3 bases, with 4 bases between. The CDR3 consists of 12 residues.

The chain recombines TRBV11-2 with TRBJ1-3; 7 bases agree with TRBD1. With 0 bases clipped from V and 8 bases from J, the junction kept 7 bases outside the gene matches. Germline lookup yields CDR1 SGHAT and CDR2 FQNNGV. This CDR3 contains 15 residues. The CDR3: CASSLDQGESDTIYF. The CDR3 DNA reads as TGTGCCAGCAGCTTAGACCAGGGGGAATCAGACACCATATATTTT.

The rearrangement joins TRBV6-6 to TRBJ2-2, with D perhaps matching TRBD1 (6 bases). V was shortened by 6 bases and J by 6 bases, with 14 bases between the two germline ends. CDR1 is MNHNY and CDR2 is SVGAGI in the germline V gene (reference sequence). The CDR3 covers 14 residues. The CDR3 sequence is CASSQGPGPGELFF. The CDR3 coding sequence is TGTGCCAGCAGCCAGGGGCCCGGTCCCGGGGAGCTGTTTTTT.

The chain carries TRBV5-6 and TRBJ1-2, with D possibly being TRBD1 (5 bases). Germline V CDR1 and CDR2: SGHDT, YYEEEE. The CDR3 consists of 13 residues. V lost 4 bases, J lost 6 bases, and 13 bases lay in between. CDR3 in DNA: TGTGCCAGCAGCAATGCCCAGGGTAATGGCTACACCTTC. This encodes CASSNAQGNGYTF.

This chain links TRBV19 with TRBJ1-5, with a weak D call TRBD1 (5 bases). Trimming took 0 bases from V and 3 from J, leaving 12 bases between them. Germline assignment: CDR1 LNHDA and CDR2 SQIVND (reference sequence). CDR3 length: 16 residues. The CDR3 is CASSIEVGQFNQPQHF. The CDR3 DNA reads TGTGCCAGTAGTATAGAAGTGGGGCAGTTCAATCAGCCCCAGCATTTT.

The genes are TRBV5-8 and TRBJ2-7, with TRBD1 matching 10 bases. The germline CDR1 and CDR2 sequences are SGHTS and YDEGEE. The ends lost 0 bases at V and 5 bases at J; junction bases unmatched: 5. The CDR3 extends over 15 amino acids. The CDR3 region has the DNA TGTGCCAGCAGCTTGGGGGGACAGGGGAGCAACGAGCAGTACTTC. Translating it yields CASSLGGQGSNEQYF. Supplemented by reference TRBV5-8 and TRBJ2-7, the full variable domain reads EAGVTQSPTHLIKTRGQQATLRCSPISGHTSVYWYQQALGLGLQFLLWYDEGEERNRGNFPPRFSGRQFPNYSSELNVNALELEDSALYLCASSLGGQGSNEQYFGPGTRLTVT.

The J gene is TRBJ2-1, the V gene TRBV4-3; either TRBD1 or TRBD2 may supply D (6 bases each). Looked up from germline, CDR1 is LGHNA and CDR2 is YSLEER. The ends were cut back, 0 bases at V and 7 bases at J, with 16 bases in the middle. The CDR3 runs 16 residues. The CDR3 DNA follows: TGCGCCAGCAGCCAAGATATTCCCCAGGGGAGGAATGAGCAGTTCTTC. Its protein product is CASSQDIPQGRNEQFF.

The chain has TRBV6-4 and TRBJ2-3; the match to TRBD2 covers 9 bases. This CDR3 spans 15 amino acids. J lost 4 bases, V lost 4 bases, and 6 bases had no gene match. The germline CDR1 and CDR2 sequences are MRHNA and SNTAGT. CDR3 loop: CASSADSGSADTQYF. In nucleotides, the CDR3 is TGTGCCAGCAGTGCCGATAGCGGGAGTGCAGATACGCAGTATTTT.

The J gene is TRBJ2-1, the V gene TRBV7-3; D unresolved. Trimming took off 5 bases at V and 0 bases at J, with 8 bases between the two ends. CDR3 length: 14 residues. The V gene's germline CDR1 is SGHTA and CDR2 FQGTGA. The CDR3 region has the DNA TGTGCCAGCAGCCTGGGAAGCTCCTACAATGAGCAGTTCTTC. Its translation: CASSLGSSYNEQFF.

The table lists this clone with a few counts. The chain recombines TRBV7-9 with TRBJ2-7; perhaps TRBD1 as D (6 bases). Trimming left V 5 bases short and J 2 bases short, with 16 bases between. CDR1 SEHNR and CDR2 FQNEAQ come from the germline V gene (reference sequence). CDR3 length: 15 amino acids. The CDR3 protein is CASSRDRLNPYEQYF. CDR3 DNA sequence: TGTGCCAGCAGCCGAGACAGGCTTAACCCCTACGAGCAGTACTTC.

J is TRBJ2-5 and V is TRBV30; 13 bases agree with TRBD2. Germline values: CDR1 GTSNPN, CDR2 SVGIG (reference sequence). J lost 7 bases, V lost 3 bases, and 5 bases had no gene match. The CDR3 consists of 14 residues. The CDR3 DNA is TGTGCCTGGAGACTAGCGGGGGGGCCAACGACCCAGTACTTC. This gives the protein CAWRLAGGPTTQYF.

The chain joins TRBV9 to TRBJ2-7; D assignment may be TRBD1 or TRBD2 (5 bases each). V lost 0 bases and J 6 bases, leaving 13 bases between the germline ends. The CDR3 covers 14 residues. CDR1 is SGDLS, CDR2 YYNGEE, per germline. The chain's CDR3 is CASSVDEGRAEQYF. In nucleotides, the CDR3 is TGTGCCAGCAGCGTAGATGAGGGGCGCGCCGAGCAGTACTTC.

This chain joins TRBV5-1 and TRBJ2-1; D gene unclear. The CDR3 runs 11 residues. Germline V CDR1 and CDR2: SGHRS, YFSETQ. The V gene lost 0 bases and the J gene lost 9 bases, with 4 bases spanning the gap. For the CDR3, the DNA is TGCGCCAGCAGCTTGGGGCTTGAGCAGTTCTTC. It yields the protein CASSLGLEQFF.

V usage is TRBV4-3 and J usage is TRBJ2-1; no clear D gene. Germline CDR1 LGHNA, CDR2 YSLEER. The CDR3 runs to 14 residues. The V and J ends lost 1 base and 6 bases respectively, with 10 bases between them. The CDR3 here is CASSQVGGFNEQFF. In DNA, the CDR3 is TGCGCCAGCAGCCAAGTTGGTGGTTTCAATGAGCAGTTCTTC.

Turning to this clone: Sequence at one end of the junction differs from germline and may be a read error. The V gene is TRBV7-6, the J gene TRBJ2-5; D remains ambiguous. Germline CDR1 and CDR2: SGHVS and FNYEAQ. The CDR3 covers 13 residues. The DNA of the CDR3 is TGTGCCAGCAGCCCTTCCATGCAAGGGACCCAGTACTTC. Its translation: CASSPSMQGTQYF.

The genes are TRBV6-6 and TRBJ2-6; D not certain. The V gene lost 11 bases and the J gene lost 2 bases, with 7 bases spanning the gap. Germline CDR1 and CDR2: MNHNY and SVGAGI (reference sequence). The CDR3 covers 12 residues. The CDR3 here is CACRAGANVLTF. As DNA, the CDR3 is TGTGCCTGCCGGGCTGGGGCCAACGTCCTGACTTTC.

A few counts support this clone. The chain combines TRBV6-5 with TRBJ2-7; D possibly corresponds to TRBD2 (6 bases). CDR1 and CDR2 (germline): MNHEY, SVGAGI. V was shortened by 10 bases and J by 3 bases, with 13 bases between the two germline ends. CDR3 length: 12 residues. CDR3 residues: CAIGGLHYEQYF. CDR3 nucleotide sequence: TGTGCCATCGGGGGACTGCACTACGAGCAGTACTTC.

CDR3 residues: CASSEVNYGYTF. The CDR3 coding sequence is TGCGCCAGCAGTGAGGTTAACTATGGCTACACCTTC. The chain couples TRBV10-2 to TRBJ1-2; no reliable D call. The CDR3 loop spans 12 amino acids. CDR1 and CDR2 (germline): WSHSY, SAAADI. The V end lost 2 bases, the J end lost 1 base, and 2 bases lay between the germline ends.

This chain links TRBV28 with TRBJ2-1; a weak D match, TRBD2 (6 bases). V shed 3 bases and J shed 4 bases, with 19 bases lying between them. The CDR3 spans 17 residues. Per the germline V gene, CDR1 is MDHEN and CDR2 is SYDVKM. Here the CDR3 DNA reads TGTGCCAGCAGTTTCCCCCCTCGGGGGTCGACGTACAATGAGCAGTTCTTC. It translates to CASSFPPRGSTYNEQFF. The full variable domain, with the rest looked up from reference TRBV28 and TRBJ2-1, is DVKVTQSSRYLVKRTGEKVFLECVQDMDHENMFWYRQDPGLGLRLIYFSYDVKMKEKGDIPEGYSVSREKKERFSLILESASTNQTSMYLCASSFPPRGSTYNEQFFGPGTRLTVL.

This clone was seen once. The V gene is TRBV5-6, the J gene TRBJ2-1; perhaps TRBD1 as D (6 bases). This CDR3 region has 14 residues. V was clipped by 1 base and J by 9 bases, with 14 bases between them. Germline assignment: CDR1 SGHDT and CDR2 YYEEEE. DNA of the CDR3: TGTGCCAGCAGCTTGTGGCAGCAACAGGGTGAGCAGTTCTTC. The encoded protein is CASSLWQQQGEQFF.

This chain links TRBV6-1 with TRBJ1-2, with no clear D. The CDR3 is 17 amino acids. With 4 bases removed from V and 3 bases from J, the gap between germline ends came to 21 bases. Germline CDR1 and CDR2: MNHNS and SASEGT. The CDR3 protein is CASSALQVVVGYYGYTF. Written as DNA, the CDR3 is TGTGCCAGCAGTGCGCTGCAGGTGGTGGTCGGCTACTATGGCTACACCTTC.

V is TRBV19 and J is TRBJ2-1, with 14 bases that match TRBD2. CDR1 and CDR2 from the germline V gene are LNHDA and SQIVND (reference sequence). Trimming cost V 2 bases and J 6 bases; bases outside gene matches: 6. The CDR3 spans 17 residues. In DNA, the CDR3 is TGTGCCAGTAGTATACAAGGACTAGCGGGAGGATCCAATGAGCAGTTCTTC. Protein product: CASSIQGLAGGSNEQFF.

This clone was picked up a small number of times. The chain is built from TRBV11-2 and TRBJ2-7; 8 nucleotides match TRBD2. V shed 1 base and J 5 bases; nucleotides not matched to a gene: 13. CDR1 SGHAT and CDR2 FQNNGV come from the germline V gene. The CDR3 totals 17 residues. For the CDR3, the DNA is TGTGCCAGCAGCTTAGGGTCCTGGCGGGAGGTTGCCCACGAGCAGTACTTC. Translating gives CASSLGSWREVAHEQYF. Variable domain in full (rest from reference TRBV11-2 and TRBJ2-7): EAGVAQSPRYKIIEKRQSVAFWCNPISGHATLYWYQQILGQGPKLLIQFQNNGVVDDSQLPKDRFSAERLKGVDSTLKIQPAKLEDSAVYLCASSLGSWREVAHEQYFGPGTRLTVT.

The chain employs TRBV27 and TRBJ2-7; D is possibly TRBD1 or TRBD2 (5 bases each). The germline V gene has CDR1 MNHEY and CDR2 SMNVEV (reference sequence). V dropped 5 bases and J dropped 4 bases, with 15 bases sitting between them. The CDR3 totals 14 residues. The CDR3: CASSGSRGPYEQYF. The CDR3 nucleotides read TGTGCCAGCAGTGGGAGCCGGGGCCCTTACGAGCAGTACTTC.

The chain uses TRBV2 and TRBJ1-5; 10 bases line up with TRBD1. This CDR3 region has 15 residues. V shed 6 bases and J 4 bases; nucleotides not matched to a gene: 6. From germline, CDR1 is SNHLY and CDR2 FYNNEI. DNA for the CDR3: TGTGCCAGCAGCCGACAGGACAGGGGGAATCAGCCCCAGCATTTT. Its translation is CASSRQDRGNQPQHF. The whole variable domain, remainder taken from reference TRBV2 and TRBJ1-5, is EPEVTQTPSHQVTQMGQEVILRCVPISNHLYFYWYRQILGQKVEFLVSFYNNEISEKSEIFDDQFSVERPDGSNFTLKIRSTKLEDSAMYFCASSRQDRGNQPQHFGDGTRLSIL.

This chain links TRBV7-9 with TRBJ2-1; 7 bases map to TRBD1. Per germline, CDR1 SEHNR and CDR2 FQNEAQ (reference sequence). Unmatched junction bases numbered 5, after V lost 6 bases and J lost 0 bases. The CDR3 contains 15 residues. For the CDR3, the DNA is TGTGCCAGCAGACCGGGACAGAGCTCCTACAATGAGCAGTTCTTC. Its translation is CASRPGQSSYNEQFF.

V and J are TRBV2 and TRBJ1-2; 7 nucleotides agree with TRBD1. V shed 6 bases, J shed 2 bases, and the junction held 0 bases outside the gene matches. The CDR3 runs to 12 residues. CDR1 SNHLY and CDR2 FYNNEI come from the germline V gene. CDR3 amino acids: CASRQGNYGYTF. The CDR3 bases are TGTGCCAGCAGACAGGGGAACTATGGCTACACCTTC. The whole variable domain, filled in from reference TRBV2 and TRBJ1-2, reads EPEVTQTPSHQVTQMGQEVILRCVPISNHLYFYWYRQILGQKVEFLVSFYNNEISEKSEIFDDQFSVERPDGSNFTLKIRSTKLEDSAMYFCASRQGNYGYTFGSGTRLTVV.